This is a list of T cell receptor beta chains from one sample in a study of shared clonotypes between healthy human individuals. Repertoires were generated with immunoSEQ multiplex PCR, while TCRdb's copy carries only in-frame clones and drops some. The data contain about 2.4 million clones, roughly nine tenths of them singletons. The sample taken for sequencing was naive CD4+ T cells sorted from blood. These TCRs come from a man between 18 and 35 years old in good health. CDR3s include the opening cysteine and the closing phenylalanine or tryptophan. A D gene is named only where the DNA matches it firmly.

V	J	D	length	CDR3
TRBV29-1	TRBJ1-5	TRBD1	14	CSVAGGASNQPQHF
TRBV2	TRBJ1-4	NA	15	CASSEALGFREKLFF
TRBV5-1	TRBJ2-1	NA	15	CASSLVGGLQDEQFF
TRBV19	TRBJ2-1	NA	11	CATAAYNEQFF
TRBV6-5	TRBJ2-5	TRBD2	14	CASSYPGLAVPQYF
TRBV19	TRBJ1-1	TRBD1	15	CASRDRGDMNTEAFF
TRBV7-9	TRBJ2-2	NA	16	CASSPWKAWNPGELFF
TRBV4-1	TRBJ1-2	NA	16	CASSPEFWGSDYGYTF
TRBV6-5	TRBJ1-2	NA	14	CASSYGQYNYGYTF
TRBV2	TRBJ2-1	TRBD2	15	CASSETSGGQNEQFF
TRBV5-3	TRBJ2-5	NA	17	CARSFGLSGGFEETQYF
TRBV30	TRBJ2-3	TRBD2	17	CAWSRGRGGPVKDTQYF
TRBV27	TRBJ2-1	NA	15	CASAPDGLSYNEQFF
TRBV6-1	TRBJ2-2	TRBD1	18	CASSEALTGGPMTGELFF
TRBV9	TRBJ2-7	TRBD1	14	CASSVSGQGYEQYF
TRBV5-1	TRBJ2-4	TRBD2	18	CASSLGLAGAVAKNIQYF
TRBV18	TRBJ1-2	NA	14	CASSPPPPGYGYTF
TRBV5-6	TRBJ2-3	NA	15	CASSLDVPGTDTQYF
TRBV7-8	TRBJ2-7	NA	14	CASSLAEGVYEQYF
TRBV7-8	TRBJ2-1	TRBD1	16	CASRLLRDRGVNEQFF
TRBV29-1	TRBJ1-2	NA	12	CSVEEGGSGYTF
TRBV5-6	TRBJ2-5	NA	13	CASQQGRRETQYF
TRBV19	TRBJ1-2	TRBD1	13	CASSGDRFDGYTF
TRBV5-1	TRBJ1-2	NA	13	CASSSRDRGGYTF
TRBV19	TRBJ1-1	NA	11	CASTFRAEAFF
TRBV6-1	TRBJ2-7	NA	14	CASRDRYNLYEQYF
TRBV7-9	TRBJ2-3	NA	11	CASSLESTQYF
TRBV9	TRBJ2-1	TRBD2	16	CASSVLPAGGHNEQFF
TRBV10-1	TRBJ1-2	NA	12	CASKAGQLGYTF
TRBV6-6	TRBJ1-2	NA	13	CASSYYQGKGYTF
TRBV7-2	TRBJ2-2	TRBD2	14	CASSFGLVPGELFF
TRBV28	TRBJ1-1	TRBD1	15	CASSGTGDVNTEAFF
TRBV28	TRBJ1-6	NA	17	CASSLGRLGAYNSPLHF
TRBV28	TRBJ2-7	NA	15	CASSSLRAGIDEQYF
TRBV18	TRBJ2-3	TRBD2	14	CASSLQREADTQYF
TRBV10-3	TRBJ2-1	NA	9	CAISESEFF
TRBV7-2	TRBJ1-5	TRBD1	15	CASSRQGALGQPQHF
TRBV6-6	TRBJ2-7	NA	14	CASSYSTGRSEQYF
TRBV5-5	TRBJ1-1	NA	14	CASSYQTENTEAFF
TRBV6-5	TRBJ1-2	NA	14	CASSYSSGDRGYTF
TRBV9	TRBJ2-3	TRBD2	17	CASSVGSSGGATDTQYF
TRBV18	TRBJ2-3	NA	13	CASSPPGADTQYF
TRBV5-6	TRBJ2-3	NA	15	CASSRRIGNPDTQYF
TRBV7-6	TRBJ1-5	NA	16	CASRYGGAGRREPQHF
TRBV19	TRBJ2-2	TRBD1	19	CASSIDTGQGVGGTGELFF
TRBV7-2	TRBJ2-5	NA	13	CASSLSPQETQYF
TRBV10-3	TRBJ2-7	NA	16	CAISESSGFSSYEQYF
TRBV10-3	TRBJ1-2	NA	13	CAISSRHNYGYTF
TRBV9	TRBJ1-3	NA	14	CASSDEGSGNTIYF
TRBV18	TRBJ2-2	NA	16	CASSPRTGANTGELFF
TRBV2	TRBJ1-2	TRBD1	12	CASRRDSTGYTF
TRBV28	TRBJ1-2	NA	14	CASSPRDRNYGYTF
TRBV6-7	TRBJ2-7	TRBD1	17	CASRGQETNLRSYEQYF
TRBV30	TRBJ2-7	TRBD2	13	CAWGPGTSAEQYF